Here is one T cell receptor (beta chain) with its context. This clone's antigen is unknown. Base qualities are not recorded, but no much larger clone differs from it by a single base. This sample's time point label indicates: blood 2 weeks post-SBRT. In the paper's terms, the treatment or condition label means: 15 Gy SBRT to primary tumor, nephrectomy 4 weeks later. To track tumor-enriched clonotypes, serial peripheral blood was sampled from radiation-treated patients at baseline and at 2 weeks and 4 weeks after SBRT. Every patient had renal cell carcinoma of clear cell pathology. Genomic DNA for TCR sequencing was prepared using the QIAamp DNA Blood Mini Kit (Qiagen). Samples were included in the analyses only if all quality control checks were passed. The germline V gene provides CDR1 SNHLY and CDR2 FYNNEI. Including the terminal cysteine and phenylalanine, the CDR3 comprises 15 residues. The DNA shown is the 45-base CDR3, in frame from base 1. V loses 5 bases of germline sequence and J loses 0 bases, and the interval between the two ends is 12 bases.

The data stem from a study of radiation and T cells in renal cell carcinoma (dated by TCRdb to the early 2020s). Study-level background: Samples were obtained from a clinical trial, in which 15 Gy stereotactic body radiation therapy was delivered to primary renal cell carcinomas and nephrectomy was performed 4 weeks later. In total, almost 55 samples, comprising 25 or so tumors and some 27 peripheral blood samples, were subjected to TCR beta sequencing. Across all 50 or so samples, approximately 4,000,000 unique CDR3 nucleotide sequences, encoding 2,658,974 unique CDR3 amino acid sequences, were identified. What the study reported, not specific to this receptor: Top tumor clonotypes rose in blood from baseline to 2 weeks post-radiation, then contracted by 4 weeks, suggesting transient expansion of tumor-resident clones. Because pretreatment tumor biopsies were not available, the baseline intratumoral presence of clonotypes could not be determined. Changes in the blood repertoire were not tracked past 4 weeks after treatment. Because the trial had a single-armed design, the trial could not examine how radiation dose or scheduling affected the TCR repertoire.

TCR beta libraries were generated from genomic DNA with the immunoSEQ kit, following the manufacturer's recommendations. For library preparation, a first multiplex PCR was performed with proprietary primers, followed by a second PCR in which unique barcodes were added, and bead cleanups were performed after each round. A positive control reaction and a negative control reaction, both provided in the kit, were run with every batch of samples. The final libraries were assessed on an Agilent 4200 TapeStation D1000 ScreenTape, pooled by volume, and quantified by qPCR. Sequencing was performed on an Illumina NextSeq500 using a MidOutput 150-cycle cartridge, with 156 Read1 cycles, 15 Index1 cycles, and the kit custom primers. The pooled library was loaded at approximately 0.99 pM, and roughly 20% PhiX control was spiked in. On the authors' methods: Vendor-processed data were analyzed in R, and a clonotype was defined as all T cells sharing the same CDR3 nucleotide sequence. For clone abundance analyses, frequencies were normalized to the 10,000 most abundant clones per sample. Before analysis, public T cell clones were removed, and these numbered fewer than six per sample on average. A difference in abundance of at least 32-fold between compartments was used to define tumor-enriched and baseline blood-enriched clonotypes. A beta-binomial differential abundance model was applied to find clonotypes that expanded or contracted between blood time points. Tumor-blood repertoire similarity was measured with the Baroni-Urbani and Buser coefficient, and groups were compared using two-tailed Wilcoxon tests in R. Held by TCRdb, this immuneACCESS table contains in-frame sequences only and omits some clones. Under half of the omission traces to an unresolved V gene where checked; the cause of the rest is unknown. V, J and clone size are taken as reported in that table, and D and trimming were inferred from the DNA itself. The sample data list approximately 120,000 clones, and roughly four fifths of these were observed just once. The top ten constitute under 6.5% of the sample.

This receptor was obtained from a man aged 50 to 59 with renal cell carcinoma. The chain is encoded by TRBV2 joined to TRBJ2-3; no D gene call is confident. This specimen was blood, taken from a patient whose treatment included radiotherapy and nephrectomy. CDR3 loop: CASSSPRASTDTQYF. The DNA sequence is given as TGTGCCAGCAGTAGCCCACGGGCTAGCACAGATACGCAGTATTTT.